Below are 8 T cell receptor beta chains sequenced from a single sample in a study of blood T cell repertoires in COVID-19. Sequencing was performed with immunoSEQ multiplex PCR; in TCRdb, only in-frame clones are kept and a portion is missing. Found here are around 270,000 clones, roughly 88% of them singletons; the top ten hold roughly 4%. Source material: PBMCs or T cells enriched from blood (not recorded which). These receptors were obtained from a woman aged 25 to 39 who had recovered from COVID-19.

The rearrangement joins TRBV24-1 to TRBJ1-2; 10 bases line up with TRBD1. Germline V CDR1 and CDR2: KGHDR, SFDVKD. Trimming removed 5 bases from V and 7 bases from J; junction bases left unmatched: 3. CDR3 length equals 13 residues. This chain's CDR3 is CATSGDRGTGYTF. CDR3 bases: TGTGCCACCAGTGGGGACAGGGGAACTGGCTACACCTTC.

This chain links TRBV3-1 (or the pseudogene TRBV3-2) with TRBJ1-4, with 9 bases lining up with TRBD1. Germline CDR1 LGHDT, CDR2 YNNKEL (reference sequence). This CDR3 comprises 14 residues. V shed 6 bases, J shed 8 bases, and the junction held 7 bases outside the gene matches. The CDR3 DNA is TGTGCCAGCAGACCCGACAGGGGGGGAGAAAAACTGTTTTTT. The encoded protein is CASRPDRGGEKLFF.

The chain combines TRBV19 with TRBJ1-6; 7 nucleotides line up with TRBD1. The V segment lost 7 bases and the J segment 7 bases; nucleotides outside the gene matches: 4. CDR1 is LNHDA, CDR2 SQIVND, per germline (reference sequence). This CDR3 has 13 amino acids. The CDR3, as DNA: TGTGCCAGTAAGCTACAGGGGAATTCACCCCTCCACTTT. It specifies CASKLQGNSPLHF. Full variable domain (rest looked up from reference TRBV19 and TRBJ1-6): DGGITQSPKYLFRKEGQNVTLSCEQNLNHDAMYWYRQDPGQGLRLIYYSQIVNDFQKGDIAEGYSVSREKKESFPLTVTSAQKNPTAFYLCASKLQGNSPLHFGNGTRLTVT.

The chain links TRBV20-1 to TRBJ1-2; TRBD1 matches at 7 bases. The V gene's germline CDR1 is DFQATT and CDR2 SNEGSKA (reference sequence). V shed 3 bases and J 8 bases; nucleotides not matched to a gene: 12. The CDR3 contains 14 residues. The CDR3 protein is CSASRGKGAGGYTF. The CDR3 nucleotides read TGCAGTGCTAGTCGAGGCAAGGGGGCGGGGGGCTACACCTTC.

The CDR3 here is CASSQDLFRRFNEKLFF. CDR3 in DNA: TGCGCCAGCAGCCAAGATTTATTCCGGAGATTTAATGAAAAACTGTTTTTT. The chain couples TRBV4-1 to TRBJ1-4; D gene uncertain. Trimming left V 0 bases short and J 4 bases short, with 15 bases between. The germline gives CDR1 MGHRA, CDR2 YSYEKL. The CDR3 totals 17 residues.

This clone was counted between two and nine times. The chain combines TRBV7-8 with TRBJ2-2; TRBD2 matches at 14 bases. The ends lost 5 bases at V and 3 bases at J; junction bases unmatched: 2. The CDR3 contains 16 residues. Per the germline V gene, CDR1 is SGHVS and CDR2 is FQNEAQ. CDR3 bases: TGTGCCAGCAGCCAGGGACTAGCGGGAGACACCGGGGAGCTGTTTTTT. Translation: CASSQGLAGDTGELFF.

The genes are TRBV6-4 and TRBJ2-3; a possible D gene is TRBD2 (6 bases). The CDR3 has 13 residues. Germline V gene lookup returns CDR1 MRHNA and CDR2 SNTAGT. Trimming removed 10 bases at V and 1 base at J, with 12 bases between. The CDR3 is CATRDPGTDTQYF. As DNA, the CDR3 is TGTGCCACGCGGGACCCAGGCACAGATACGCAGTATTTT.

This sequence joins TRBV6-5 and TRBJ1-2; 7 positions match TRBD1. Germline V gives CDR1 MNHEY, CDR2 SVGAGI. This CDR3 has 14 amino acids. The trim removed 2 bases at V and 7 bases at J, leaving 7 bases unmatched. This CDR3 reads CASSYIGGHGGYTF. The CDR3 coding sequence is TGTGCCAGCAGTTACATAGGGGGCCACGGTGGCTACACCTTC.